The clone carrying this TCR beta chain was counted many times. Antigen specificity is unknown. This sample's time point: persistent/refractory GD, antithyroid drugs over 5 years with positive TRAb. Making the TCR library involved RNA that had been extracted from PBMCs. The patient group derived from an endocrinology department in Xi'an, China. This entry belongs to a study of regulatory T cells in long-lasting Graves disease. Overall study findings and caveats: Newly diagnosed Graves' patients had higher TCR diversity than persistent ones. Favoring TRBV28, TRBJ1-2 and TRBJ2-5 was a feature seen in persistent disease.

Arm-PCR of CDR3 regions with iRepertoire HTBI primers generated TCR beta libraries. Using its own MiXCR run on the multiplex PCR reads, TCRdb lists one record per CDR3 protein. The sample consists of more than 300,000 distinct CDR3 sequences, around 20% of them appearing once. Germline CDR1 is SEHNR and CDR2 is FQNEAQ (reference sequence). The CDR3 extends over 14 amino acids. V was pared by 5 bases and J by 1 base, with 11 bases between. Specimen: peripheral blood mononuclear cells (PBMCs), collected when the disease was refractory, from a patient treated with antithyroid drugs. This chain links TRBV7-9 with TRBJ1-2, with D possibly matching TRBD1 (6 bases). The source of this sequence is a female donor with Graves disease. The CDR3, as DNA: TGTGCCAGCAGCCTCATAGGGGGTAACTATGGCTACACCTTC. Protein product: CASSLIGGNYGYTF.